This T cell receptor beta chain emerged from a study of T cells in Graves' hyperthyroidism and ophthalmopathy. Looking at the study overall: Peripheral blood was drawn at first diagnosis, prior to all treatment.

Germline assignment: CDR1 MNHEY and CDR2 SMNVEV (reference sequence). The CDR3 has 16 residues. TCR beta CDR3 regions were amplified from RNA. The HTBI primer set drove a first-round RT-PCR of the TCR CDR3. TCRdb fed the multiplex PCR reads into MiXCR, producing one record per CDR3 protein. Of 800,000 or so distinct CDR3 sequences in the sample, around 39% are singletons; the top ten hold approximately 8.7%. Regarding this clonotype: Relative to the germline gene, one junction end is altered; a read error may explain this.

The sequenced sample consisted of blood. The TCR comes from a man aged 18 to 35 with Graves' hyperthyroidism. The J gene is TRBJ2-7, the V gene TRBV27; the D gene is possibly TRBD1 (6 bases). This chain's CDR3 is CAGSLLWGQGPGEQYF. In nucleotides, the CDR3 is TGTGCCGGCAGTTTACTGTGGGGACAAGGGCCGGGCGAGCAGTACTTC.